This T cell receptor (beta chain) was sequenced for a study of Ad26.COV2.S vaccination and SARS-CoV-2 variants. TCRdb's table, derived via immunoSEQ multiplex PCR, lists solely in-frame clones and lacks some. The sample has 430,000 or so clones; approximately 92% are singletons. Indicated treatment: some 20 received Ad26.COV2.S at low or high dose, single or two shots; 5 received placebo; per-sample allocation not given. Material that was analyzed had been drawn on day 63 after the first vaccine or placebo injection. The V gene's germline CDR1 is MNHEY and CDR2 SMNVEV (reference sequence). The CDR3 loop spans 14 amino acids. V lost 3 bases, J lost 9 bases, and 15 bases lay in between.

The receptor was isolated from a person between 18 and 65 years old who received the Ad26.COV2.S COVID-19 vaccine or a placebo. Sequencing used peripheral blood, obtained in a trial of Ad26.COV2.S vaccine versus placebo. The chain links TRBV27 to TRBJ1-5; D gene ambiguous. The CDR3 nucleotides are TGTGCCAGCAGTTTGATAAATCCTTGGGGGCCCCAGCATTTT. The encoded protein is CASSLINPWGPQHF.